Following are 13 T cell receptor beta chains from one sample sequenced in a study of Ad26.COV2.S vaccination and SARS-CoV-2 variants. TCRdb's copy holds only in-frame clones and misses some; the assay was immunoSEQ multiplex PCR. The sample consists of 400,000 to 450,000 clones, 75% to 95% of them appearing once. The treatment is: 15 to 20 received Ad26.COV2.S at low or high dose, single or two shots; 5 received placebo; per-sample allocation not given. Sampling was done on day 63 after the first vaccine or placebo injection. Sequenced here: peripheral blood, sampled in a trial of Ad26.COV2.S vaccine versus placebo. These receptors were collected from a person aged 18 to 65 who received the Ad26.COV2.S COVID-19 vaccine or a placebo.

V and J are TRBV6-7 and TRBJ1-2; 12 bases align to TRBD1. TRBV6-7 is flagged as an ORF with uncertain function. The CDR3 extends over 15 amino acids. V lost 6 bases to trimming and J lost 6 bases; unmatched junction nucleotides: 8. CDR3 sequence reads: CASSHGTGGEDGYTF. The CDR3 nucleotides are TGTGCCAGCAGCCACGGGACAGGGGGCGAGGATGGCTACACCTTC.

The J gene is TRBJ2-1, the V gene TRBV11-3, with 9 bases identical to TRBD2. CDR1 and CDR2 from the germline V gene are SGHNT and YENEEA. This CDR3 contains 17 residues. Trimming took 3 bases from V and 7 from J; bases not matched to a gene: 13. CDR3 amino acids: CASSFGSGRRVRNEQFF. The CDR3, as DNA: TGTGCCAGCAGCTTTGGAAGCGGGAGGCGGGTGAGGAATGAGCAGTTCTTC.

The chain links TRBV5-4 to TRBJ1-2; 11 nucleotides agree with TRBD1. V gave up 0 bases and J gave up 2 bases; unmatched junction bases: 9. Germline loops: CDR1 SGHNT, CDR2 YYREEE (reference sequence). The CDR3 has 18 residues. The CDR3 DNA is TGTGCCAGCAGCTTGGTTGGGACAGGGGGAGGGCTAAACTATGGCTACACCTTC. It codes for CASSLVGTGGGLNYGYTF.

The J gene is TRBJ2-6, the V gene TRBV5-4; weak D call: TRBD2 (6 bases). From germline, CDR1 is SGHNT and CDR2 YYREEE (reference sequence). The CDR3 runs to 15 residues. V dropped 0 bases and J dropped 4 bases, with 8 bases sitting between them. In nucleotides, the CDR3 is TGTGCCAGCAGCTTGGCCGGGAGCGGGGCCAACGTCCTGACTTTC. Translated, it gives CASSLAGSGANVLTF.

This clone was recorded only once. The V gene is TRBV14, the J gene TRBJ1-1; 11 bases line up with TRBD1. The germline V gene encodes CDR1 SGHDN and CDR2 FVKESK. V shed 2 bases, J shed 1 base, and the junction held 6 bases outside the gene matches. The CDR3 contains 17 residues. CDR3 in amino acids: CASSQYRGTGGNTEAFF. For the CDR3, the DNA is TGTGCCAGCAGCCAATATCGCGGGACAGGGGGGAACACTGAAGCTTTCTTT.

The J gene is TRBJ1-2, the V gene TRBV7-2; 8 positions agree with TRBD1. V trimming: 3 bases; J trimming: 12 bases; junction bases outside the gene matches: 9. The CDR3 runs 13 residues. Germline CDR1 SGHTA, CDR2 FQGNSA. The CDR3 DNA follows: TGTGCCAGCAGCTTGGACAGGGAAGATCGGGACACCTTC. It is translated as CASSLDREDRDTF.

V gene TRBV11-2 combines with J gene TRBJ1-4; 7 bases match TRBD1. This CDR3 region has 15 residues. V gave up 2 bases and J gave up 8 bases; unmatched junction bases: 8. CDR1 and CDR2 from the germline V gene are SGHAT and FQNNGV. The CDR3 protein is CASSLSPTGLEKLFF. CDR3 coding DNA: TGTGCCAGCAGCTTATCCCCGACAGGGTTGGAAAAACTGTTTTTT.

On this clone: The identical CDR3 is also encoded by other nucleotide sequences in the sample. This sequence joins TRBV6-2 or TRBV6-3 and TRBJ2-1; the D is unclear. CDR1 and CDR2 from the germline V gene are MNHEY and SVGEGT. Between the trimmed V and J ends, which lost 3 bases and 9 bases, there was a span of 6 bases. CDR3 length equals 11 residues. CDR3 amino acids: CASSYLREQFF. CDR3 coding DNA: TGTGCCAGCAGTTATCTCCGTGAGCAGTTCTTC.

The genes are TRBV5-1 and TRBJ2-1; 11 positions agree with TRBD2. V gave up 3 bases and J gave up 7 bases; unmatched junction bases: 9. Germline CDR1 and CDR2: SGHRS and YFSETQ. This CDR3 is built from 16 residues. The CDR3 nucleotides are TGCGCCAGCAGCTGGACGACTAGCGGGATTGCTAATGAGCAGTTCTTC. This codes for CASSWTTSGIANEQFF.

The V and J genes are TRBV7-3 and TRBJ2-6; D gene uncertain. V was trimmed by 0 bases and J by 1 base, leaving 7 bases between them. Germline-derived CDR1 and CDR2 are SGHTA and FQGTGA. The CDR3 loop spans 16 amino acids. The CDR3 DNA reads TGTGCCAGCAGCTTAACTGTCCGATCTGGGGCCAACGTCCTGACTTTC. This codes for CASSLTVRSGANVLTF. Full variable domain (rest looked up from reference TRBV7-3 and TRBJ2-6): GAGVSQTPSNKVTEKGKYVELRCDPISGHTALYWYRQSLGQGPEFLIYFQGTGAADDSGLPNDRFFAVRPEGSVSTLKIQRTERGDSAVYLCASSLTVRSGANVLTFGAGSRLTVL.

The chain links TRBV9 to TRBJ2-2; 9 bases align to TRBD2. The CDR3 sequence is 15 residues long. Germline lookup yields CDR1 SGDLS and CDR2 YYNGEE. V trimming: 0 bases; J trimming: 4 bases; junction bases outside the gene matches: 1. The CDR3 protein is CASSVGREGTGELFF. CDR3 DNA: TGTGCCAGCAGCGTAGGGCGGGAGGGCACCGGGGAGCTGTTTTTT. Full variable domain (rest looked up from reference TRBV9 and TRBJ2-2): DSGVTQTPKHLITATGQRVTLRCSPRSGDLSVYWYQQSLDQGLQFLIQYYNGEERAKGNILERFSAQQFPDLHSELNLSSLELGDSALYFCASSVGREGTGELFFGEGSRLTVL.

The gene calls are TRBV2 and TRBJ2-5; D may correspond to TRBD1 or TRBD2 (6 bases each). The V end lost 7 bases, the J end lost 1 base, and 13 bases lay between the germline ends. Germline V gene data show CDR1 as SNHLY and CDR2 as FYNNEI. The CDR3 has 14 residues. CDR3 amino acids: CASTGTGAQETQYF. The CDR3 DNA is TGTGCCAGCACGGGGACGGGGGCCCAAGAGACCCAGTACTTC.

V and J are TRBV5-5 and TRBJ1-3; D perhaps matches TRBD1 (6 bases). V dropped 0 bases and J dropped 6 bases, with 13 bases sitting between them. Germline loops: CDR1 SGHKS, CDR2 YYEKEE (reference sequence). The CDR3 runs 15 residues. The CDR3 is CASSLARTETNTIYF. CDR3 in DNA: TGTGCCAGCAGCTTGGCCAGGACAGAGACAAACACCATATATTTT.